A selection of T cell receptor beta chains follows, all from one sample in a study of blood T cells in healthy people across ages. TCRdb analysed the 5' RACE reads with MiXCR anew, one entry per CDR3 protein. Of approximately 2,000,000 distinct CDR3 sequences listed, about two fifths are singletons. Sequencing was done on a sample of blood. Receptor source: a human donor in good health. The CDR3 runs from the conserved cysteine through the conserved F or W. The order of the fields is D gene, clone size, V gene, J gene, CDR3 DNA, CDR3 protein. A D gene is named only where the DNA matches it firmly. The listing skips clone size in some rows; elsewhere it reads once, few, many or a size class.

D: -
size: few
V: TRBV29-1
J: TRBJ1-1
DNA: TGCAGCGTAGTAACTAGTCTCCCGAACACTGAAGCTTTCTTT
CDR3: CSVVTSLPNTEAFF

D: TRBD2
size: few
V: TRBV6-2/TRBV6-3
J: TRBJ2-1
DNA: TGTGCCAGCAGGATGGGACTAGCGAGATACAATGAGCAGTTCTTC
CDR3: CASRMGLARYNEQFF

D: -
size: -
V: TRBV12-3/TRBV12-4
J: TRBJ2-5
DNA: TGTGCCAGCAGCCTACAGGTACCTCAAGAGACCCAGTACTTC
CDR3: CASSLQVPQETQYF

D: TRBD1
size: few
V: TRBV10-3
J: TRBJ2-7
DNA: TGTGCCATCAGTGAGTCCGGGACAGGGATCGAGCAGTACTTC
CDR3: CAISESGTGIEQYF

D: TRBD1
size: few
V: TRBV19
J: TRBJ1-5
DNA: TGTGCCAGTGGTACAGGGGATAACAATCAGCCCCAGCATTTT
CDR3: CASGTGDNNQPQHF

D: -
size: -
V: TRBV28
J: TRBJ1-5
DNA: TGTGCCAGCAGCGTGACGACTGGCGGAGGTCAGCCCCAGCATTTT
CDR3: CASSVTTGGGQPQHF

D: -
size: -
V: TRBV2
J: TRBJ2-3
DNA: TGTGCCAGAGGCTCCAGGGACAAGACAGATACGCAGTATTTT
CDR3: CARGSRDKTDTQYF

D: TRBD1
size: many
V: TRBV7-9
J: TRBJ2-4
DNA: TGTGCCAGCAGCTTGGACAGGAACATTCAGTACTTC
CDR3: CASSLDRNIQYF

D: -
size: -
V: TRBV28
J: TRBJ1-2
DNA: TGTGCCAGCAGTTGGGGGCCGGGAAGGCACTATGGCTACACCTTC
CDR3: CASSWGPGRHYGYTF

D: -
size: -
V: TRBV25-1
J: TRBJ1-1
DNA: TGTGCCAGCCTACGGAACACTGAAGCTTTCTTT
CDR3: CASLRNTEAFF

D: TRBD2
size: -
V: TRBV7-2
J: TRBJ2-7
DNA: TGTGCCAGCAGCCCCAGAGCGGGGGAATTCTACGAGCAGTACTTC
CDR3: CASSPRAGEFYEQYF

D: -
size: once
V: TRBV5-4
J: TRBJ2-6
DNA: TGTGCCAGCAGTCGGGAGCCAGGGGTGCTCTCTGGGGCCAACGTCCTGACTTTC
CDR3: CASSREPGVLSGANVLTF

D: -
size: -
V: TRBV6-2/TRBV6-3
J: TRBJ2-5
DNA: TGTGCCAGCAGAGCGTCAGGGCGGGAGACCCAGTACTTC
CDR3: CASRASGRETQYF

D: -
size: -
V: TRBV20-1
J: TRBJ2-5
DNA: TGCAGTGCTAGAGACCCCGGGGGAGGGACCCAGTACTTC
CDR3: CSARDPGGGTQYF

D: -
size: -
V: TRBV20-1
J: TRBJ2-3
DNA: TGCAGTGCGGCAGGGGAGGCCACAGATACGCAGTATTTT
CDR3: CSAAGEATDTQYF

D: -
size: few
V: TRBV4-3
J: TRBJ1-2
DNA: TGCGCCAGCAGCCTCACCTTGAGCGGCGGTAACTATGGCTACACCTTC
CDR3: CASSLTLSGGNYGYTF

D: -
size: -
V: TRBV6-2/TRBV6-3
J: TRBJ2-5
DNA: TGTGCCAGCAGTTTGCTACTTGGAGGTGGGGGAGAGACCCAGTACTTC
CDR3: CASSLLLGGGGETQYF

D: TRBD1
size: few
V: TRBV4-2
J: TRBJ2-1
DNA: TGTGCCAGCAGCCAAGATGGACAGGGTTACTACAATGAGCAGTTCTTC
CDR3: CASSQDGQGYYNEQFF

D: -
size: -
V: TRBV12-3/TRBV12-4
J: TRBJ2-5
DNA: TGTGCCAGCAAAGCTCGAGACCTAGCCGAAGAGACCCAGTACTTC
CDR3: CASKARDLAEETQYF

D: -
size: -
V: TRBV27
J: TRBJ1-4
DNA: TGTGCCAGCAGTAGAGGGGAGGCTCGGGAAAAACTGTTTTTT
CDR3: CASSRGEAREKLFF

D: -
size: -
V: TRBV12-3/TRBV12-4
J: TRBJ1-5
DNA: TGTGCCAGCAGTTTATCCGGACAGAAAGACCAGCATTTT
CDR3: CASSLSGQKDQHF

D: -
size: few
V: TRBV3-1
J: TRBJ2-5
DNA: TGTGCCAGCAGCCAAGATTCCAGTCGACAAGAGACCCAGTACTTC
CDR3: CASSQDSSRQETQYF

D: -
size: many
V: TRBV5-1
J: TRBJ2-1
DNA: TGCGCCAGCAGCTTGGAACGGGCTTACAATGAGCAGTTCTTC
CDR3: CASSLERAYNEQFF

D: TRBD1
size: -
V: TRBV9
J: TRBJ2-7
DNA: TGTGCCAGCAGCGCCGCGACAGGGAGCGAATCCTACGAGCAGTACTTC
CDR3: CASSAATGSESYEQYF

D: TRBD1
size: -
V: TRBV10-3
J: TRBJ2-5
DNA: TGTGCCATCAACAGGGGATTACAAGAGACCCAGTACTTC
CDR3: CAINRGLQETQYF

D: TRBD2
size: -
V: TRBV27
J: TRBJ2-3
DNA: TGTGCCACCTCACTAGTAGCGGGGCCTTTCGTGGATACGCAGTATTTT
CDR3: CATSLVAGPFVDTQYF

D: TRBD2
size: few
V: TRBV7-3
J: TRBJ2-1
DNA: TGTGCCAGCAGCCTAAGGGGGACCGTAGCGGGGGGGTCCTACAATGAGCAGTTCTTC
CDR3: CASSLRGTVAGGSYNEQFF

D: TRBD1
size: -
V: TRBV20-1
J: TRBJ1-6
DNA: TGCAGTGCTCTGACAGGGGCGAACTATAATTCACCCCTCCACTTT
CDR3: CSALTGANYNSPLHF

D: TRBD1
size: -
V: TRBV7-2
J: TRBJ2-7
DNA: TGTGCCAGCAGCTGGGGCGGGACAGGGAACGAGCAGTACTTC
CDR3: CASSWGGTGNEQYF

D: -
size: -
V: TRBV3-1
J: TRBJ2-1
DNA: TGTGCCAGCAGCCAACCGGGCAATGAGCAGTTCTTC
CDR3: CASSQPGNEQFF

D: TRBD1
size: -
V: TRBV12-3/TRBV12-4
J: TRBJ1-2
DNA: TGTGCCAGCAGTTCGCAGGGGGCTATACGGGGCTACACCTTC
CDR3: CASSSQGAIRGYTF

D: -
size: -
V: TRBV5-1
J: TRBJ1-1
DNA: TGCGCCAGCAGCACCATACCCGGCGGGGGTGAAGCTTTCTTT
CDR3: CASSTIPGGGEAFF

D: -
size: -
V: TRBV12-3/TRBV12-4
J: TRBJ1-5
DNA: TGTGCCAGCAGTTTATCCCCGGGACGAGACAATCAGCCCCAGCATTTT
CDR3: CASSLSPGRDNQPQHF

D: -
size: few
V: TRBV20-1
J: TRBJ2-5
DNA: TGCAGTGCTAGGGGGACGGAGACCCAGTACTTC
CDR3: CSARGTETQYF

D: -
size: -
V: TRBV20-1
J: TRBJ1-2
DNA: TGCAGTGCCAGCGAGGGCAGAGACTATGGCTACACCTTC
CDR3: CSASEGRDYGYTF

D: TRBD1
size: many
V: TRBV6-5
J: TRBJ2-7
DNA: TGTGCCAGCAGTTCCCGACAGGGAATAGGCTACGAGCAGTACTTC
CDR3: CASSSRQGIGYEQYF

D: TRBD1
size: few
V: TRBV5-1
J: TRBJ1-4
DNA: TGCGCCAGCAGCGCATGGACAGGGGGGAATGAAAAACTGTTTTTT
CDR3: CASSAWTGGNEKLFF

D: -
size: -
V: TRBV7-9
J: TRBJ2-3
DNA: TGTGCCAGCAGCCTCTACAGCGCAGATACGCAGTATTTT
CDR3: CASSLYSADTQYF

D: -
size: -
V: TRBV2
J: TRBJ2-3
DNA: TGTGCCGGCATAAGTTATAACACAGATACGCAGTATTTT
CDR3: CAGISYNTDTQYF

D: TRBD1
size: -
V: TRBV11-3
J: TRBJ2-5
DNA: TGTGCCAGCAGCCCCAGACAGGGGTATTCCCAAGAGACCCAGTACTTC
CDR3: CASSPRQGYSQETQYF

D: TRBD1
size: once
V: TRBV10-3
J: TRBJ1-5
DNA: TGTGCCATGTGGACAGGGGGAAGCAATCAGCCCCAGCATTTT
CDR3: CAMWTGGSNQPQHF

D: -
size: few
V: TRBV7-9
J: TRBJ1-5
DNA: TGTGCCAGCAGCTTAGGGGTAGGGGAAAATCAGCCCCAGCATTTT
CDR3: CASSLGVGENQPQHF

D: TRBD2
size: -
V: TRBV5-1
J: TRBJ2-2
DNA: TGCGCCAGCAGCTACCAGCGGGGGGTCACCGGGGAGCTGTTTTTT
CDR3: CASSYQRGVTGELFF

D: TRBD2
size: -
V: TRBV29-1
J: TRBJ2-2
DNA: TGCAGCGTTGTTGCGGGGGGTGCCGGGGAGCTGTTTTTT
CDR3: CSVVAGGAGELFF

D: TRBD1
size: -
V: TRBV4-2
J: TRBJ1-3
DNA: TGTGCCAGCAGCCAAGGACAGGGTTTGGGATGGGACACCATATATTTT
CDR3: CASSQGQGLGWDTIYF

D: -
size: few
V: TRBV4-3
J: TRBJ2-6
DNA: TGCGCCAGCAGCCAAGATGGAGTCGCTGGGGCCAACGTCCTGACTTTC
CDR3: CASSQDGVAGANVLTF

D: -
size: -
V: TRBV4-3
J: TRBJ1-1
DNA: TGCGCCAGCAGCCAAGGATTAGTAAGGGGTTACACTGAAGCTTTCTTT
CDR3: CASSQGLVRGYTEAFF

D: -
size: -
V: TRBV5-1
J: TRBJ1-2
DNA: TGCGCCAGCAGCTTGTTTCAGGCGTTCGGCTACACCTTC
CDR3: CASSLFQAFGYTF

D: TRBD2
size: few
V: TRBV9
J: TRBJ2-3
DNA: TGTGCCAGCAGCCGCATGACTAGCGGGTCTAGCACAGATACGCAGTATTTT
CDR3: CASSRMTSGSSTDTQYF

D: TRBD1
size: many
V: TRBV20-1
J: TRBJ2-4
DNA: TGCAGTGCTAGTGGGACAGGGGGCTTGGACATTCAGTACTTC
CDR3: CSASGTGGLDIQYF

D: -
size: few
V: TRBV7-6
J: TRBJ2-5
DNA: TGTGCCAGCAGCTTAGTACGACAGGCGGAGACCCAGTACTTC
CDR3: CASSLVRQAETQYF